This T cell receptor (beta chain) came from a study of blood T cell repertoires in COVID-19. Study at large: Nucleic acid was either cDNA or gDNA, and it came from T cells, B-cell-depleted T cells, or PBMCs.

The V gene end was trimmed by 7 bases and the J gene end by 5 bases; junction bases not matched to a gene: 11. This CDR3 comprises 14 residues. The V gene's germline CDR1 is SQVTM and CDR2 ANQGSEA. Source study methods: Amplifying reference gene primers gave estimates of nucleated cell counts. Here immunoSEQ multiplex PCR was the method, and the copy in TCRdb shows in-frame clones only, minus some. V, J and clone size are taken as reported in that table, and D and trimming were inferred from the DNA itself. The data show about 190,000 clones, approximately 84% seen once. The chain carries TRBV29-1 and TRBJ2-3; TRBD2 matches at 8 bases. The sample taken for sequencing was peripheral blood. The sequence was collected from an older woman with active or convalescent COVID-19. The CDR3 sequence: CSGTGLVGIDTQYF. The DNA for the CDR3 is TGCAGCGGTACGGGACTAGTTGGTATAGATACGCAGTATTTT.